The rows below give T cell receptor beta chains drawn from one sample of a study of OX40 agonist ivuxolimab in advanced cancers. Clones were sequenced by immunoSEQ multiplex PCR, and TCRdb holds only the in-frame ones, with some missing. The table includes around 53,000 clones, approximately 80% detected once. The sample consisted of CD4+ or CD8+ T cells sorted from blood, taken in a trial of the OX40 agonist ivuxolimab. The origin of the receptors is an adult with an advanced solid tumor such as melanoma, head and neck, liver or kidney cancer. Each CDR3 is given with its conserved first and last residue. The D gene is left open where the match is weak. Size tells how often a clone was seen (once, few, many) or the class of an expanded clone, and some rows leave it out.

d_gene	abundance	j_gene	v_gene	CDR3nt	CDR3aa
NA	NA	TRBJ2-5	TRBV14	TGTGCCAGCAGCCGGCGGCCCCCCGACTCTTTCTCCAAGGAGACCCAGTACTTC	CASSRRPPDSFSKETQYF
TRBD1	NA	TRBJ1-3	TRBV4-3	TGCGCCAGCAGCCAGTCTCTGACAGGGACGGGCCCTCCTGGAAACACCATATATTTT	CASSQSLTGTGPPGNTIYF
NA	NA	TRBJ2-7	TRBV7-9	TGTGCCAGCAGCTTCTCCGGGGGTGCCGAGGGGGAGCAGTACTTC	CASSFSGGAEGEQYF
TRBD2	NA	TRBJ2-7	TRBV6-1	TGTGCCAGCAGTGCCCCCGTAGCGGGAGGTTCCCAGCGCGAGCAGTACTTC	CASSAPVAGGSQREQYF
NA	NA	TRBJ2-7	TRBV7-2	TGTGCCAGCAGCACGGACTCCAACTCCTACGAGCAGTACTTC	CASSTDSNSYEQYF
NA	few	TRBJ1-4	TRBV6-1	TGTGCCAGCCGTTGGGGAGGCGGTGAAAAACTGTTTTTT	CASRWGGGEKLFF
NA	NA	TRBJ1-2	TRBV5-4	TGTGCCAGCAGCTTGATGACAGGCCTCATAGGCTACACCTTC	CASSLMTGLIGYTF
NA	NA	TRBJ2-1	TRBV6-6	TGTGCCAGCAGCCGTAGTCTGGGGACGCCCTACAATGAGCAGTTCTTC	CASSRSLGTPYNEQFF
TRBD2	NA	TRBJ2-3	TRBV7-9	TGTGCCAGCAGCTCGACTAGCGGAACGCAGTATTTT	CASSSTSGTQYF
NA	NA	TRBJ1-5	TRBV27	TGTGCCAGCAGTGAAAAATCCCAGGGATTCGCCAATCAGCCCCAGCATTTT	CASSEKSQGFANQPQHF
TRBD2	NA	TRBJ2-1	TRBV30	TGTGCCTGGAGTGTACGAGCAGCGGGGGACTACAATGAGCAGTTCTTC	CAWSVRAAGDYNEQFF
TRBD1	NA	TRBJ1-1	TRBV10-3	TGTGCCATCAGTGATGTTAGGACAGGTGACACTGAAGCTTTCTTT	CAISDVRTGDTEAFF
NA	NA	TRBJ1-5	TRBV7-9	TGTGCCAGCAGCCCTGGCTTGGATAGCAATCAGCCCCAGCATTTT	CASSPGLDSNQPQHF
NA	NA	TRBJ2-3	TRBV5-4	TGTGCCAGCAGCTTGAGAGGAGCAAAAACAGATACGCAGTATTTT	CASSLRGAKTDTQYF
TRBD1	NA	TRBJ1-1	TRBV19	TGTGCCAGTAGTATTCCAGGGGGCGCGAGGACTGAAGCTTTCTTT	CASSIPGGARTEAFF
NA	few	TRBJ2-7	TRBV6-5	TGTGCCAGCAGTTACCAGGACAGCCACGAGCAGTACTTC	CASSYQDSHEQYF